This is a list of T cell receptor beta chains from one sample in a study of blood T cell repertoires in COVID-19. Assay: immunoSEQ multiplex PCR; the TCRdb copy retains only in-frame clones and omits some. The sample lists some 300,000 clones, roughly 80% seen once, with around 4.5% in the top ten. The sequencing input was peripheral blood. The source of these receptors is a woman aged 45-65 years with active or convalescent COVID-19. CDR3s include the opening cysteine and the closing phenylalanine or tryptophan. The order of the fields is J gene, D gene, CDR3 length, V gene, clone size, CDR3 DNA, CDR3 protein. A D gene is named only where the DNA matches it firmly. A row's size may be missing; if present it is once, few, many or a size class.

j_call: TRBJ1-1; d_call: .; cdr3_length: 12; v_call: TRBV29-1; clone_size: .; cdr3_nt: TGCAGCGTTAGCCAGGGTAGGGCTGAAGCTTTCTTT; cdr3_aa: CSVSQGRAEAFF
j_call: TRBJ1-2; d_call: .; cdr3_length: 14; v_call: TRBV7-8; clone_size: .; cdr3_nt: TGTGCCAGCAGCGGCCGGGACATCAACTATGGCTACACCTTC; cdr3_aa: CASSGRDINYGYTF
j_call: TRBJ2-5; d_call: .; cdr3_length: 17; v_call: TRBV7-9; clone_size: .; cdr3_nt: TGTGCCAGCAGCTTACAGACGGCCCCTGGTAGCCCGGAGACCCAGTACTTC; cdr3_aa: CASSLQTAPGSPETQYF
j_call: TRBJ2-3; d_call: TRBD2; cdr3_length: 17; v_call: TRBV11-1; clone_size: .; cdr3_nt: TGTGCCAGCAGCTTAGCGCTACTAGCGGCGCACACAGATACGCAGTATTTT; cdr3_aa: CASSLALLAAHTDTQYF
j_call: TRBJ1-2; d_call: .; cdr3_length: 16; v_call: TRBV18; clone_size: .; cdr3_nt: TGTGCCAGCTCACCACCGAGGCGGTATGGGTTTTATGGCTACACCTTC; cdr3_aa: CASSPPRRYGFYGYTF
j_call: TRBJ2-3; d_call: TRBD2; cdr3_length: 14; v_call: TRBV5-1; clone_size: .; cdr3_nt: TGCGCCAGCAGCTTGGCCGCTAGCGGAGATACGCAGTATTTT; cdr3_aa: CASSLAASGDTQYF
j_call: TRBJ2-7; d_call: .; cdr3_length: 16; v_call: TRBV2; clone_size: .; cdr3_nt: TGTGCCAGCAGTGAACCTCCCGGGACTCTCTCCTACGAGCAGTACTTC; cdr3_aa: CASSEPPGTLSYEQYF
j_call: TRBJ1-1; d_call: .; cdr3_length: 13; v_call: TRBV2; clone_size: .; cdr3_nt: TGTGCCAGCAGTGAGGGGGAGGAGGTCGCAGCTTTCTTT; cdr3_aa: CASSEGEEVAAFF
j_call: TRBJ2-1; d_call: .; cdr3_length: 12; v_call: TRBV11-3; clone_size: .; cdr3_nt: TGTGCCAGCAGCCAAAGGGGGAATGAGCAGTTCTTC; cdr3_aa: CASSQRGNEQFF
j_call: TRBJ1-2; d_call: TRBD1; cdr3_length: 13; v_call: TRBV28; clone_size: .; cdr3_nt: TGTGCCAGCAGCATGACAGGGGGCAATGGCTACACCTTC; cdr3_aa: CASSMTGGNGYTF
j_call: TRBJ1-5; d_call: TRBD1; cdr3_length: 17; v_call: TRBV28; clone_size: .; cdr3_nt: TGTGCCAGCAGTTTATTTGAAAGGGGGCGAGGCAATCAGCCCCAGCATTTT; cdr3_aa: CASSLFERGRGNQPQHF
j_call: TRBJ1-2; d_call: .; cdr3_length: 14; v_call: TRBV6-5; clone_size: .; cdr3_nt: TGTGCCAGCAGTTACGGGGGGTCTATCTATGGCTACACCTTC; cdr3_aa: CASSYGGSIYGYTF
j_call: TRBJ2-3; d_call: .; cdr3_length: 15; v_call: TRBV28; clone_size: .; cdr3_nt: TGTGCCAGCAGTGGGGCCTTTAGCGGCGCGGATACGCAGTATTTT; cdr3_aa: CASSGAFSGADTQYF
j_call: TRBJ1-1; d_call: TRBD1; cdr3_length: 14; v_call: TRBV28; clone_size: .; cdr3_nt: TGTGCCAGCAGCAGACAGGGGGCTATCACTGAAGCTTTCTTT; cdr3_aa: CASSRQGAITEAFF
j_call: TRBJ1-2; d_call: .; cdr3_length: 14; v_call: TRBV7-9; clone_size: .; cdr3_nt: TGTGCCAGCAGCCAGGGTATCGGAAACTATGGCTACACCTTC; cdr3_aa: CASSQGIGNYGYTF
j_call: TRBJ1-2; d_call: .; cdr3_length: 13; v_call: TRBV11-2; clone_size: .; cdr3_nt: TGTGCCAGCAGCGCGGGACTGAACTATGGCTACACCTTC; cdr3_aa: CASSAGLNYGYTF
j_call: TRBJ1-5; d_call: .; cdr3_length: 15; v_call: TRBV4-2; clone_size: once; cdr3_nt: TGTGCCAGCAGCACCCCCGAAGGGGGCAATCAGCCCCAGCATTTT; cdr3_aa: CASSTPEGGNQPQHF
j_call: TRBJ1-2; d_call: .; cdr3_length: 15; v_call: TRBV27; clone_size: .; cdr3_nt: TGTGCCAGCAGTCCCTCGGGGGGGTACTACTATGGCTACACCTTC; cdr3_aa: CASSPSGGYYYGYTF
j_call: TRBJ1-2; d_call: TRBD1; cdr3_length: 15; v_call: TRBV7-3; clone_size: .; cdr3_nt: TGTGCCAGCAGCGAGGGAGGGACAGGGTCTTATGGCTACACCTTC; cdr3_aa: CASSEGGTGSYGYTF
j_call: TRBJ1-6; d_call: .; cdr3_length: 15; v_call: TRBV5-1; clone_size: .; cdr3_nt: TGCGCCAGCAGCTTACAGGACTCCTATAATTCACCCCTCCACTTT; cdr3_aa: CASSLQDSYNSPLHF
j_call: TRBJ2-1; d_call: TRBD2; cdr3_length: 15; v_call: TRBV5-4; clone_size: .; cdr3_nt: TGTGCCAGCAGCCCTGGGACTAGCGGGATCCTTGAGCAGTTCTTC; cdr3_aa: CASSPGTSGILEQFF
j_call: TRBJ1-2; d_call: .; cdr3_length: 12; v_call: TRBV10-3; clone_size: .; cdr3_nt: TGTGCCATCGGGTCTGAGCGGCATGGCTACACCTTC; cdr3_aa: CAIGSERHGYTF
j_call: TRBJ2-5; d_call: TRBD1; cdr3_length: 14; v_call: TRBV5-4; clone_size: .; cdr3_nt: TGTGCCAGCAGCAATACGGGACAGGCAGGGACCCAGTACTTC; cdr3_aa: CASSNTGQAGTQYF
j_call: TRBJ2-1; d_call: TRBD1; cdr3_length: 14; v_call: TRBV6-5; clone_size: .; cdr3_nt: TGTGCCAGCAGTCCAGACAGGGTAGCGAATGAGCAGTTCTTC; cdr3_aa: CASSPDRVANEQFF
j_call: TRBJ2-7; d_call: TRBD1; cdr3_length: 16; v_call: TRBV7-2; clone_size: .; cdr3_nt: TGTGCCAGCAGCTCGGCCGGGACAGGGGTTTACTACGAGCAGTACTTC; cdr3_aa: CASSSAGTGVYYEQYF
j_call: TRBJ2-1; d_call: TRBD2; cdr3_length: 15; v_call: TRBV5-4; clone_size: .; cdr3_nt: TGTGCCAGCAGTATAGCGGGAGGGCCCGGCTATGAGCAGTTCTTC; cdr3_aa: CASSIAGGPGYEQFF
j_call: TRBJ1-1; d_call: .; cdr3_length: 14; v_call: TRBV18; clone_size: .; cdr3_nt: TGTGCCAGCTTCACCACCCGGGTAAGCACTGAAGCTTTCTTT; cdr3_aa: CASFTTRVSTEAFF
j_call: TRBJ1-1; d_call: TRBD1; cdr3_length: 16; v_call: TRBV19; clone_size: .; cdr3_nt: TGTGCCAGTAGTATAGGACAGGGGGTTCGTCGGACTGAAGCTTTCTTT; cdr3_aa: CASSIGQGVRRTEAFF
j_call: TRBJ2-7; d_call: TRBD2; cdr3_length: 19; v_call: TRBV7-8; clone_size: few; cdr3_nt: TGTGCCAGCAGCTTAGACGTCTTCGGACTAGCGGGTGAAACCTACGAGCAGTACTTC; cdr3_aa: CASSLDVFGLAGETYEQYF
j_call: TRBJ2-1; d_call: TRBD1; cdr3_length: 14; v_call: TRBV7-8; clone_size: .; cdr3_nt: TGTGCCAGCAGCCAGGGGGCCGTCACGCGGGAGCAGTTCTTC; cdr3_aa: CASSQGAVTREQFF
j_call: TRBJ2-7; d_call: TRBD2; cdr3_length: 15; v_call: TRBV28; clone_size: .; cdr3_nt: TGTGCCAGCAGTGGGGGGACTAGACCTTCCTACGAGCAGTACTTC; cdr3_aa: CASSGGTRPSYEQYF
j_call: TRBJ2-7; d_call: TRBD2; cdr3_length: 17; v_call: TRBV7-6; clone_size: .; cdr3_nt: TGTGCCAGCAGCTTAGAGCTAGCGGGAGGTATTTGGGACGAGCAGTACTTC; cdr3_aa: CASSLELAGGIWDEQYF
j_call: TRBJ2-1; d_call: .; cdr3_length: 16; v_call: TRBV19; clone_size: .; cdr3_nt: TGTGCCAGTAGTATGTGGCAGGTGAGCTCCTACAATGAGCAGTTCTTC; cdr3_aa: CASSMWQVSSYNEQFF
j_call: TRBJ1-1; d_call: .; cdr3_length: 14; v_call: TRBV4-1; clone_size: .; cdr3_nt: TGCGCCAGCAGCCAAGACGGAGTGAACACTGAAGCTTTCTTT; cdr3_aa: CASSQDGVNTEAFF
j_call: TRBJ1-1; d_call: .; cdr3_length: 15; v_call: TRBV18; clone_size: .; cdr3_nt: TGTGCCAGCTCACCACCGGGGGGGTTGGGGACTGAAGCTTTCTTT; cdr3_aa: CASSPPGGLGTEAFF
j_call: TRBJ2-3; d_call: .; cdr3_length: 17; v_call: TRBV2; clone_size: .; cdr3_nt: TGTGCCAGCAGCTTCCCCGGAGGGAGGTGGGGCACAGATACGCAGTATTTT; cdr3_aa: CASSFPGGRWGTDTQYF
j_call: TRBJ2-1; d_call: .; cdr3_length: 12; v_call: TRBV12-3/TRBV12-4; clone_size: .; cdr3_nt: TGTGCCAGCAGTTTGGGCAGGAATGAGCAGTTCTTC; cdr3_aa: CASSLGRNEQFF
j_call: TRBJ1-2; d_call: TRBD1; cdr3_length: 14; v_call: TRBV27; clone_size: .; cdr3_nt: TGTGCCAGTCGATCTACAGGGGGCGACTATGGCTACACCTTC; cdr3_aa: CASRSTGGDYGYTF